The entry below describes one T cell receptor beta chain. The assay was immunoSEQ multiplex PCR, and TCRdb's table has in-frame clones only and misses some. The table lists 450,000 to 700,000 clones, about 95% of them singletons. The source of the sample is a study of shared clonotypes between healthy human individuals. Positive CCR7 selection of CD45RO-negative cells yielded the naive CD8 cells, and terminally differentiated effector memory CD45RA+ cells were excluded. The germline gives CDR1 SEHNR, CDR2 FQNEAQ (reference sequence). The CDR3 loop spans 15 amino acids. V was shortened by 7 bases and J by 5 bases, with 21 bases between the two germline ends.

Sequences were obtained from naive CD8+ T cells sorted from blood. This clonotype was sampled from a woman in her twenties or thirties in good health. The chain links TRBV7-9 to TRBJ2-7; a possible D gene is TRBD2 (7 bases). CDR3 protein: CASTQPQGGDNEQYF. The CDR3 DNA follows: TGTGCCAGCACCCAACCTCAGGGAGGGGACAACGAGCAGTACTTC.